The clone carrying this T cell receptor beta chain was found many times. Its antigen is still unknown. This sample was taken from a study of T-cell memory formation after mild COVID-19. Overall study context: In these data, TCR clusters were largely donor specific. Study-wide findings and caveats: Within pre-infection memory, some responding clones were found, suggesting cross-reactive memory joined. Clones shrinking between day 15 and 85 showed a balanced CD4/CD8 split, and those that grew later tilted toward CD4+.

J lost 2 bases, V lost 4 bases, and 0 bases had no gene match. The CDR3 length is 15 residues. The germline CDR1 and CDR2 sequences are SGHTA and FQGNSA. A 5'RACE reaction primed in the constant segment made cDNA libraries of TCR alpha and TCR beta, and these carried sample barcodes and UMIs. TCRdb reanalysed the 5' RACE reads using MiXCR and keeps one entry per CDR3 protein. The table has roughly 51,000 distinct CDR3 sequences, around 7.2% seen once. This receptor was identified in a man between 18 and 35 years old who had mild COVID-19 (a few samples of this study predate the infection). Cell type and time point are not known. Sequencing was done on a sample of PBMCs or a T cell subset sorted from them (not recorded which). The chain has TRBV7-2 and TRBJ2-1; TRBD2 matches at 12 bases. The CDR3 sequence is CASSSSGGAYNEQFF. The CDR3 DNA reads as TGTGCCAGCAGCTCTAGCGGGGGGGCCTACAATGAGCAGTTCTTC. The full variable domain, rest sourced from reference TRBV7-2 and TRBJ2-1, is GAGVSQSPSNKVTEKGKDVELRCDPISGHTALYWYRQSLGQGLEFLIYFQGNSAPDKSGLPSDRFSAERTGGSVSTLTIQRTQQEDSAVYLCASSSSGGAYNEQFFGPGTRLTVL.